This T cell receptor (beta chain) comes out of a study of blood T cell repertoires in COVID-19. Study as a whole: PBMCs, B-cell-depleted T cells, or T cells were the source of the cDNA or gDNA that made up the material.

This CDR3 has 14 residues. V trimming: 6 bases; J trimming: 6 bases; junction bases outside the gene matches: 10. In germline, CDR1 is ENHRY, CDR2 SYGVKD. Per the original methods: The assay estimated nucleated cells by amplifying reference gene primers. The table came from immunoSEQ multiplex PCR; TCRdb's copy has only in-frame clones and leaves some out. V, J and clone size reflect that table, while D and trimming were determined from the DNA. Of about 58,000 clones in the sample, roughly 90% were seen once. V gene TRBV10-3 combines with J gene TRBJ1-1, with 7 nucleotides matching TRBD1. The sequenced material came from peripheral blood. The source is an older woman with active COVID-19. CDR3 nucleotides: TGTGCCATCAGACCCTTACAGGGGACCTCTGAAGCTTTCTTT. It is translated as CAIRPLQGTSEAFF.